The 2 T cell receptor beta chains reported below all come from one sample, sequenced in a study of cytomegalovirus exposure and HLA in healthy donors. Only in-frame clones appear in the TCRdb table, and some are missing; sequencing was by immunoSEQ multiplex PCR. The sample gives about 150,000 clones, 75% to 90% of which show up once; approximately 20% is in the top ten. Input material: PBMCs. These receptor sequences come from a man between 18 and 35 years old in good health and CMV-seropositive.

The CDR3 here is CASSLARLAGGPPDTQYF. In nucleotides, the CDR3 is TGTGCCAGCAGCTTAGCGCGGCTAGCGGGAGGGCCCCCAGATACGCAGTATTTT. The V call is TRBV7-9, the J call TRBJ2-3; 12 bases match TRBD2. V lost 0 bases to trimming and J lost 4 bases; unmatched junction nucleotides: 8. Germline V gives CDR1 SEHNR, CDR2 FQNEAQ (reference sequence). This CDR3 has 18 amino acids.

The chain uses TRBV25-1 and TRBJ1-2; the match to TRBD1 covers 10 bases. Germline CDR1 MGHDK, CDR2 SYGVNS. The ends lost 4 bases at V and 3 bases at J; junction bases unmatched: 5. This CDR3 region has 15 residues. The CDR3 region is CASSAYGTGDYGYTF. The CDR3 region has the DNA TGTGCCAGCAGTGCCTACGGGACAGGGGACTATGGCTACACCTTC.